This is a list of T cell receptor beta chains from one sample in a study of cytomegalovirus exposure and HLA in healthy donors. The table came from immunoSEQ multiplex PCR; TCRdb's copy has only in-frame clones and leaves some out. The sample comprises 250,000 to 350,000 clones, 86% of which are singletons, and approximately 4.3% rests with the top ten. Sequencing was carried out using PBMCs. The receptors were sampled from a man in his forties in good health and CMV-seropositive. Both conserved end residues are part of each CDR3. The D gene is left open where the match is weak. Clone size is stated in some rows and not others, as once, few, many or a class when expanded.

d_gene,j_gene,v_gene,len,abundance,CDR3aa,CDR3nt
TRBD1,TRBJ1-6,TRBV18,15,-,CASSPTGQGASPLHF,TGTGCCAGCTCACCAACGGGACAGGGGGCTTCACCCCTCCACTTT
-,TRBJ2-2,TRBV9,16,-,CASSVATGVTTGELFF,TGTGCCAGCAGCGTAGCTACTGGAGTAACTACCGGGGAGCTGTTTTTT
-,TRBJ1-2,TRBV4-2,17,-,CASSQSGDSFPNYGYTF,TGTGCCAGCAGCCAGTCGGGAGACAGTTTCCCAAACTATGGCTACACCTTC
-,TRBJ1-1,TRBV7-9,12,-,CSSSYGGTEAFF,TGTTCCAGCAGCTACGGAGGAACTGAAGCTTTCTTT
TRBD1,TRBJ2-7,TRBV30,15,-,CAWRHRQGASYEQYF,TGTGCCTGGAGGCATCGACAGGGGGCTTCCTACGAGCAGTACTTC
TRBD2,TRBJ2-7,TRBV18,17,-,CASSPPQTPGLANEQYF,TGTGCCAGCTCACCACCGCAGACTCCGGGACTAGCTAACGAGCAGTACTTC
-,TRBJ1-5,TRBV7-8,19,-,CASSLVWAPEGDSNQPQHF,TGTGCCAGCAGCTTAGTATGGGCACCCGAGGGTGATAGCAATCAGCCCCAGCATTTT
-,TRBJ2-7,TRBV5-6,14,-,CASSLAGSNYEQYF,TGTGCCAGCAGCTTGGCGGGGAGTAACTACGAGCAGTACTTC
TRBD2,TRBJ2-1,TRBV28,13,once,CASSFRGGNEQFF,TGTGCCAGCAGTTTTCGGGGGGGCAATGAGCAGTTCTTC
-,TRBJ1-1,TRBV7-9,15,once,CASSLPGQLNTEAFF,TGTGCCAGCAGCTTACCGGGACAACTGAACACTGAAGCTTTCTTT
TRBD2,TRBJ2-3,TRBV13,19,once,CASSSPPRTSGEITDTQYF,TGTGCCAGCAGCTCCCCACCGCGGACTAGCGGGGAGATCACAGATACGCAGTATTTT
TRBD1,TRBJ1-6,TRBV7-9,17,-,CASSLSGQGSYNSPLHF,TGTGCCAGCAGCTTATCCGGACAGGGCTCCTATAATTCACCCCTCCACTTT
TRBD2,TRBJ2-5,TRBV7-8,14,-,CASSLTLAGGTQYF,TGTGCCAGCAGCTTAACACTAGCGGGCGGGACCCAGTACTTC
-,TRBJ1-1,TRBV4-2,15,-,CASSQVALLITEAFF,TGTGCCAGCAGCCAAGTAGCGTTACTTATCACTGAAGCTTTCTTT
-,TRBJ1-4,TRBV30,13,-,CAWSRVANEKLFF,TGTGCCTGGAGCAGGGTAGCAAATGAAAAACTGTTTTTT
-,TRBJ1-5,TRBV28,15,-,CASSSEGGGNQPQHF,TGTGCCAGCAGTTCCGAGGGGGGGGGCAATCAGCCCCAGCATTTT
TRBD1,TRBJ2-7,TRBV7-9,15,-,CASSEEDRGPYEQYF,TGTGCCAGCAGCGAAGAGGACAGGGGACCCTACGAGCAGTACTTC
TRBD2,TRBJ2-3,TRBV30,19,-,CAWSKALAQDASSTDTQYF,TGTGCCTGGAGTAAGGCACTAGCGCAAGATGCTTCTAGCACAGATACGCAGTATTTT
-,TRBJ1-6,TRBV6-5,15,-,CASRWSRRDNSPLHF,TGTGCCAGCAGATGGAGTAGGCGGGATAATTCACCCCTCCACTTT
-,TRBJ2-1,TRBV28,13,-,CASSLYVSAARFF,TGTGCCAGCAGTTTGTATGTGTCGGCGGCTAGGTTCTTC
TRBD2,TRBJ2-3,TRBV7-2,16,-,CASSPHGTSGADTQYF,TGTGCCAGCAGCCCGCACGGGACTAGCGGCGCAGATACGCAGTATTTT
-,TRBJ2-1,TRBV7-9,15,-,CAGGSTGRDYNEQFF,TGTGCCGGGGGCAGTACAGGGAGGGATTACAATGAGCAGTTCTTC
TRBD1,TRBJ2-7,TRBV5-1,14,once,CASSLKGQGYEQYF,TGCGCCAGCAGCTTGAAGGGACAGGGCTACGAGCAGTACTTC
-,TRBJ1-2,TRBV5-1,14,-,CASSPSGGSYGYTF,TGCGCCAGCAGCCCTTCGGGGGGGAGCTATGGCTACACCTTC
-,TRBJ1-1,TRBV4-2,17,-,CASSQGGQLPSNTEAFF,TGTGCCAGCAGCCAAGGAGGACAGCTTCCTTCGAACACTGAAGCTTTCTTT
TRBD1,TRBJ2-7,TRBV9,15,-,CASSLGQDSSYEQYF,TGTGCCAGCAGCCTTGGACAGGACAGCTCCTACGAGCAGTACTTC
TRBD2,TRBJ2-7,TRBV7-3,15,-,CASSMTSGSSYEQYF,TGTGCCAGCAGCATGACTAGCGGGAGCTCTTACGAGCAGTACTTC
-,TRBJ2-7,TRBV27,14,-,CASSPRQFSYEQYF,TGTGCCAGCAGTCCCCGACAGTTCTCCTACGAGCAGTACTTC
TRBD1,TRBJ2-7,TRBV7-9,14,-,CASSQGEPPKEQYF,TGTGCCAGCAGCCAGGGGGAACCCCCCAAGGAGCAGTACTTC
TRBD1,TRBJ2-4,TRBV10-1,17,-,CASRAGTGTLAKNIQYF,TGCGCCAGCAGAGCCGGGACAGGGACCTTAGCCAAAAACATTCAGTACTTC
TRBD1,TRBJ2-2,TRBV14,16,-,CASSRTGVDRTGELFF,TGTGCCAGCAGCCGGACAGGGGTAGATCGGACCGGGGAGCTGTTTTTT
-,TRBJ2-7,TRBV5-4,13,-,CASRQWATSEQYF,TGTGCCAGCCGCCAGTGGGCCACCTCCGAGCAGTACTTC
-,TRBJ1-1,TRBV21-1,18,-,CASSNSGTGGGWDTEAFF,TGTGCCAGCAGCAATTCCGGGACAGGGGGCGGGTGGGACACTGAAGCTTTCTTT
-,TRBJ1-2,TRBV28,13,-,CASSFVGEETHTF,TGTGCCAGCAGTTTTGTTGGTGAGGAGACCCACACCTTC